This TCR beta chain was captured by sequencing in a study of blood T cell repertoires in COVID-19. Whole-study context: Sites in the United States, Italy and Spain provided acute and convalescent COVID-19 samples.

V lost 0 bases, J lost 1 base, and 16 bases lay in between. This CDR3 comprises 17 residues. Germline V gene sequence: CDR1 SGHRS, CDR2 YFSETQ. Per the original data handling: Scientists estimated how many nucleated cells there were by amplifying reference gene primers. TCRdb keeps only in-frame clones here, not all; method: immunoSEQ multiplex PCR. From that table come the V and J calls and clone size; the DNA was used to work out D and trimming. The sample has about 130,000 clones; around 89% are singletons. The chain is built from TRBV5-1 and TRBJ2-5, with D maybe TRBD2 (6 bases). Sequences were obtained from peripheral blood. This receptor was taken from a man between 50 and 59 years old with acute or convalescent COVID-19. CDR3 sequence (DNA): TGCGCCAGCAGCTTGGCTCCGGGGGAGACATCCCAAGAGACCCAGTACTTC. It specifies CASSLAPGETSQETQYF.